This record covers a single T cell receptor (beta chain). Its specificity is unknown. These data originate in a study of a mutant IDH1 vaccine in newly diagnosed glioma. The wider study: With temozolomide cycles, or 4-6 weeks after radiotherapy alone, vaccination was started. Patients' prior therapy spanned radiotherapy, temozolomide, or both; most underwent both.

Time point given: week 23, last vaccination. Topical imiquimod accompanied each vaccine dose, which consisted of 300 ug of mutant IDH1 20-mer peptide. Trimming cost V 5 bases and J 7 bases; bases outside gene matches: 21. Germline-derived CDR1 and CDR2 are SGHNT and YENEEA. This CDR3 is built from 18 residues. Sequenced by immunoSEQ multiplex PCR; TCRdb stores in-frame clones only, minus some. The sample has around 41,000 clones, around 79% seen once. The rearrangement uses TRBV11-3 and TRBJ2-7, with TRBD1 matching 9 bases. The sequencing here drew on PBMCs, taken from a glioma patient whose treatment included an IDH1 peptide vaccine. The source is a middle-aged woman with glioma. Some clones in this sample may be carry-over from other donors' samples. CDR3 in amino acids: CASSKSRQGGGGLEEQYF. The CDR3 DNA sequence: TGTGCCAGCAGCAAATCACGACAGGGGGGAGGAGGCTTAGAGGAGCAGTACTTC.